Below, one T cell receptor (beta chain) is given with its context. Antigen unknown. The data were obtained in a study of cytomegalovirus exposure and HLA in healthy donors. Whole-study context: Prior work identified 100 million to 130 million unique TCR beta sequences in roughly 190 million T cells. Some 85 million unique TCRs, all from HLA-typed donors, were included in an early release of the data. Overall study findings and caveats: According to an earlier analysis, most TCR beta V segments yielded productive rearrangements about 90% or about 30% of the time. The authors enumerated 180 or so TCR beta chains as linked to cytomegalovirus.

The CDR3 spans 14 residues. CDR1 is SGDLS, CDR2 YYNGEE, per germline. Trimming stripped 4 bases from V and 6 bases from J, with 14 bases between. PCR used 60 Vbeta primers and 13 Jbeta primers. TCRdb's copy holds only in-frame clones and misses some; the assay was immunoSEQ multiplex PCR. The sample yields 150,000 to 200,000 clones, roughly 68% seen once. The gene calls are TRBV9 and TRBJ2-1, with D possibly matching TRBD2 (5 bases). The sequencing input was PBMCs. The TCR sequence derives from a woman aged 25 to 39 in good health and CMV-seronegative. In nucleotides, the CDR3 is TGTGCCAGCAGCTCCCTAATAACTAGCAATGAGCAGTTCTTC. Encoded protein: CASSSLITSNEQFF.